This TCR beta chain was sequenced during a study of blood T cell repertoires in COVID-19. Overall study context: Collection of acute and convalescent COVID-19 samples took place in the United States, Italy and Spain. In each case, the material was cDNA or gDNA derived from T cells, B-cell-depleted T cells, or PBMCs.

Here immunoSEQ multiplex PCR was the method, and the copy in TCRdb shows in-frame clones only, minus some. The sample carries about 100,000 clones, 84% recorded once. Germline V lookup: CDR1 SGHVS, CDR2 FQNEAQ. CDR3 size: 14 residues. V dropped 5 bases and J dropped 0 bases, with 8 bases sitting between them. V usage is TRBV7-8 and J usage is TRBJ1-5, with D perhaps TRBD1 (5 bases). Sequenced material: peripheral blood. The receptor comes from a man between 65 and 80 years old with active or convalescent COVID-19. CDR3 DNA sequence: TGTGCCAGCAGCCCCAGGGATAGCAATCAGCCCCAGCATTTT. It codes for CASSPRDSNQPQHF.